Sequencing of this TCR beta chain was carried out in a study of STAT3 mutations in large granular lymphocyte leukemia. Study-wide background: 40% of treated T-LGLL patients showed hematologic response to immunosuppression.

Worth noting for this clone: Its antigen is undetermined.

CDR1 and CDR2 from the germline V gene are SGHDT and YYEEEE. V shed 0 bases, J shed 3 bases, and the junction held 1 base outside the gene matches. The length of the CDR3 is 14 residues. Study-wide results and limits: Every T-cell large granular lymphocyte leukemia patient had at least one immunodominant TCR beta clonotype. Samples missed the first appearance of the clone. Suggested: STAT3 mutation was not the ancestral event for these clonal expansions. A small but highly pathogenic clone may have been missed.

The data were produced by immunoSEQ multiplex PCR, yet TCRdb's version contains in-frame clones alone and is incomplete. The sample carries under 5,000 clones, less than 65% recorded once. The receptor comes from a man aged 55 to 70 with T-cell large granular lymphocyte leukemia. Some clones in this sample may be carry-over from other donors' samples. The V and J genes are TRBV5-6 and TRBJ2-7; 9 bases align to TRBD1. Sequenced sample: peripheral blood mononuclear cells. The CDR3 here is CASSLAGQGYEQYF. The DNA for the CDR3 is TGTGCCAGCAGCTTGGCGGGACAGGGCTACGAGCAGTACTTC.